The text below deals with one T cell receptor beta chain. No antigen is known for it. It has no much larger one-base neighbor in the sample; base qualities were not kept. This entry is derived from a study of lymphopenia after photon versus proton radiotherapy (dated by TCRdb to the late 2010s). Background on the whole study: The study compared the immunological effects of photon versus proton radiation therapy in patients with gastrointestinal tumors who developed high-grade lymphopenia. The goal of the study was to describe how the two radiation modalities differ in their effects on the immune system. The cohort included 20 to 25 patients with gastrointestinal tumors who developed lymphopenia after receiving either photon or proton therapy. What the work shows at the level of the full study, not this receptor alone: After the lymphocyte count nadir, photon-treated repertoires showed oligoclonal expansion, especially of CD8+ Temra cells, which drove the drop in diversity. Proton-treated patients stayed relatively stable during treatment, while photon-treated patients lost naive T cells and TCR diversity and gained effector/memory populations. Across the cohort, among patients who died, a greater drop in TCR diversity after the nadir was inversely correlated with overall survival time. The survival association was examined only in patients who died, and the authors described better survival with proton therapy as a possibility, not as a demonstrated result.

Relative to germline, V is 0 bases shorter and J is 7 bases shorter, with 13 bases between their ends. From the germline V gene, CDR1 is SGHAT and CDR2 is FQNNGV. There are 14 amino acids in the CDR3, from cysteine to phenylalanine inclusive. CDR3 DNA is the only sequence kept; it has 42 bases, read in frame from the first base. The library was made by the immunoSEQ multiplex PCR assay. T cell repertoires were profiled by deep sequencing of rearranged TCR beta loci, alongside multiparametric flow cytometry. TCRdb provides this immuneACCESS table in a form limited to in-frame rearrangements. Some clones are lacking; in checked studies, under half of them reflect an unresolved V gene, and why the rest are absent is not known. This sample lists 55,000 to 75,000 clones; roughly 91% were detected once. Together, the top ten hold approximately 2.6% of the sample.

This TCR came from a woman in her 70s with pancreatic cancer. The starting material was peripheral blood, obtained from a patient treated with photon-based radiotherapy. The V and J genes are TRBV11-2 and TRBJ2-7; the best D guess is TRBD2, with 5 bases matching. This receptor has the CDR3 CASSLDGWRYEQYF. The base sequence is TGTGCCAGCAGCTTAGATGGTTGGAGGTATGAGCAGTACTTC. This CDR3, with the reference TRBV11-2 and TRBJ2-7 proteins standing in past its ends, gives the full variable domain EAGVAQSPRYKIIEKRQSVAFWCNPISGHATLYWYQQILGQGPKLLIQFQNNGVVDDSQLPKDRFSAERLKGVDSTLKIQPAKLEDSAVYLCASSLDGWRYEQYFGPGTRLTVT.